The TCR beta chain under discussion was sequenced for a study of blood T cell repertoires in COVID-19. The method was immunoSEQ multiplex PCR; TCRdb's version includes in-frame clones alone and lacks a portion of them. In the table there are just under 70,000 clones, 86% of which are singletons. After removal of 4 bases from V and 5 bases from J, the junction contained 6 bases not matched to a gene. Germline loops: CDR1 SGHDT, CDR2 YYEEEE. This CDR3 region has 16 residues. This clone was counted a few times. The clonotype comes from a man younger than 45 with acute or convalescent COVID-19. The specimen sequenced was peripheral blood. The chain joins TRBV5-6 to TRBJ2-3; TRBD2 agrees at 14 bases. The CDR3 DNA sequence: TGTGCCAGCAGCCACTGGACTAGCGGGAGGAGAGATACGCAGTATTTT. Translated: CASSHWTSGRRDTQYF.